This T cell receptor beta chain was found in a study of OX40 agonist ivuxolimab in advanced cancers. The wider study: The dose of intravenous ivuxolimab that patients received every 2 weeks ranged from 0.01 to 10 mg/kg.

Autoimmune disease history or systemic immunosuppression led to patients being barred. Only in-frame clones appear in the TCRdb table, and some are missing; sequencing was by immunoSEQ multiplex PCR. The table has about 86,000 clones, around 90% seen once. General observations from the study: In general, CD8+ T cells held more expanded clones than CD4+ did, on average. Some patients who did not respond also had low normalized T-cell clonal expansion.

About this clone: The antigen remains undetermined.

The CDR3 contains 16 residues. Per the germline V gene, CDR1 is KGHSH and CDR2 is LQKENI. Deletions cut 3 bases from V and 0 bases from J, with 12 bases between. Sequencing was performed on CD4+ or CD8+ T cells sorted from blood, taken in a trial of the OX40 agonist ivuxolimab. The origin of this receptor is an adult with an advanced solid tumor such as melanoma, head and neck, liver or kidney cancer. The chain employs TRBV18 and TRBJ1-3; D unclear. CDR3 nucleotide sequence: TGTGCCAGCTCACCCGCGACACTCCACTCTGGAAACACCATATATTTT. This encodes CASSPATLHSGNTIYF.